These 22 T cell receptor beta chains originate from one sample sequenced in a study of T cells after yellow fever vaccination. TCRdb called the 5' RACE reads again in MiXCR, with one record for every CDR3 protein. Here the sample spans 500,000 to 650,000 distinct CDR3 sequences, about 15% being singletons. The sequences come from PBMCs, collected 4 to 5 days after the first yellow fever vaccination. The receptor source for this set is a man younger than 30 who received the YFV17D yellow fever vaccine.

The CDR3 sequence is CATSRTSGRSSYNEQFF. The CDR3 coding sequence is TGTGCCACCTCGAGGACTAGCGGTCGGAGCTCCTACAATGAGCAGTTCTTC. The rearrangement joins TRBV24-1 to TRBJ2-1; TRBD2 agrees at 10 bases. Trimming took 9 bases from V and 0 from J; bases not matched to a gene: 10. Germline V gene lookup returns CDR1 KGHDR and CDR2 SFDVKD. This CDR3 contains 17 residues.

The CDR3 sequence: CASNPRGRGPLETQYF. CDR3 in DNA: TGTGCCAGCAATCCCCGGGGACGAGGCCCCCTAGAGACCCAGTACTTC. The V gene is TRBV27, the J gene TRBJ2-5; D possibly matches TRBD1 or TRBD2 (5 bases each). The CDR3 length is 16 residues. V lost 7 bases, J lost 4 bases, and 22 bases lay in between. In germline, CDR1 is MNHEY, CDR2 SMNVEV (reference sequence).

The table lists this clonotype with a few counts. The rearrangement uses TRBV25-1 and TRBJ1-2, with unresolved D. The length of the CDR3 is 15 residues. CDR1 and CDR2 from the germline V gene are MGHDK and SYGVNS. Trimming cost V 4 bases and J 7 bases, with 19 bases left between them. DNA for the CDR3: TGTGCCAGCAGTGCCGTAACAGCGGGGATTGGTGGCTACACCTTC. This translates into CASSAVTAGIGGYTF.

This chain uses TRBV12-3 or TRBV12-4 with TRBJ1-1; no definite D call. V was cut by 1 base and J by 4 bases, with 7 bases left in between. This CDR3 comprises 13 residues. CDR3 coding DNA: TGTGCCAGCAGTTTAGGCCACAGCACTGAAGCTTTCTTT. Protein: CASSLGHSTEAFF.

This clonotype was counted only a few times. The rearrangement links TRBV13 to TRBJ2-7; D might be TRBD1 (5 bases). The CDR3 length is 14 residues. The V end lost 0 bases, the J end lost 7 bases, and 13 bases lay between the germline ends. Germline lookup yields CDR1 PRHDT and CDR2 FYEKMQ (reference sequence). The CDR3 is CASSLGQLRGEQYF. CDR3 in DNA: TGTGCCAGCAGCTTAGGACAGCTTAGGGGAGAGCAGTACTTC. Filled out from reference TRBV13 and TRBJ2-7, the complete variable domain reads AAGVIQSPRHLIKEKRETATLKCYPIPRHDTVYWYQQGPGQDPQFLISFYEKMQSDKGSIPDRFSAQQFSDYHSELNMSSLELGDSALYFCASSLGQLRGEQYFGPGTRLTVT.

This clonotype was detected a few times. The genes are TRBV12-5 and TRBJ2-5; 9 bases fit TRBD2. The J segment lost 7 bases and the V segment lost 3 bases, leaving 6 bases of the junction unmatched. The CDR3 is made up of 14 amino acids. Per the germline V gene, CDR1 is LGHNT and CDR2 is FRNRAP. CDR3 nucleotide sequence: TGTGCTAGTGGTTTATCGGGACTAGCCGGGACCCAGTACTTC. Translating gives CASGLSGLAGTQYF.

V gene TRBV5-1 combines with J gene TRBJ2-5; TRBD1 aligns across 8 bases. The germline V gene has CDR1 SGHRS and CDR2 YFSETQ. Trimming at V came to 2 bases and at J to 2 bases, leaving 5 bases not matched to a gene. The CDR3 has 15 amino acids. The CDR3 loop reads CASSLSGGGQETQYF. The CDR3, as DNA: TGCGCCAGCAGCTTATCAGGGGGCGGGCAAGAGACCCAGTACTTC.

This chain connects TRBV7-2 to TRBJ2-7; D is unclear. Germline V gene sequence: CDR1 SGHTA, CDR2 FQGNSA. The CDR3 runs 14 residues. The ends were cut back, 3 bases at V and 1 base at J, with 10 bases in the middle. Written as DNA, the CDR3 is TGTGCCAGCAGCTTCGTGTTTAGTTCCTACGAGCAGTACTTC. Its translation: CASSFVFSSYEQYF.

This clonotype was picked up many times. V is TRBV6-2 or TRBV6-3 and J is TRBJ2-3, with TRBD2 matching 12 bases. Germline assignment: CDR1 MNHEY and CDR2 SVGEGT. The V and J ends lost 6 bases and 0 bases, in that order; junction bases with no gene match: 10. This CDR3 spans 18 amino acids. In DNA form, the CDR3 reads TGTGCCAGCAGCCGAAGGAAGACTAGCGGGGGAAGCACAGATACGCAGTATTTT. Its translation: CASSRRKTSGGSTDTQYF.

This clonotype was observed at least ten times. DNA of the CDR3: TGTGCCAGCAGCCTACTCGGTCGGGAAAAACTGTTTTTT. The encoded protein is CASSLLGREKLFF. The V call is TRBV12-3 or TRBV12-4, the J call TRBJ1-4, with D unclear. This CDR3 comprises 13 residues. Trimming shortened V by 6 bases and J by 8 bases, and 13 bases separated the two germline ends.

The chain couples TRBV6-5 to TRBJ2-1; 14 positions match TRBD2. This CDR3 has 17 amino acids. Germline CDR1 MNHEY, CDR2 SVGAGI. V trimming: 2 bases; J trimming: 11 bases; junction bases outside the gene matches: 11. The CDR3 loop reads CASSYDPGTSGGAKQFF. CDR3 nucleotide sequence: TGTGCCAGCAGTTACGATCCCGGGACTAGCGGGGGTGCTAAGCAGTTCTTC.

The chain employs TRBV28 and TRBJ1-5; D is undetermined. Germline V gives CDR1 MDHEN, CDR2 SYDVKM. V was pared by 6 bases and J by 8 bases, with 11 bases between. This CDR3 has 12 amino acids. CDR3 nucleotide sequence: TGTGCCAGCAGGGACGATGGCAAGCCCCAGCATTTT. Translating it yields CASRDDGKPQHF.

The CDR3 DNA is TGTGCCAGCAGCTCGGTCAGGGGCTCCTACAATGAGCAGTTCTTC. This sequence encodes CASSSVRGSYNEQFF. The chain recombines TRBV7-2 with TRBJ2-1, with D perhaps TRBD1 (6 bases). The CDR3 is 15 residues long. Per the germline V gene, CDR1 is SGHTA and CDR2 is FQGNSA. V shed 4 bases and J shed 0 bases, with 10 bases lying between them. The full variable domain, rest sourced from reference TRBV7-2 and TRBJ2-1, is GAGVSQSPSNKVTEKGKDVELRCDPISGHTALYWYRQSLGQGLEFLIYFQGNSAPDKSGLPSDRFSAERTGGSVSTLTIQRTQQEDSAVYLCASSSVRGSYNEQFFGPGTRLTVL.

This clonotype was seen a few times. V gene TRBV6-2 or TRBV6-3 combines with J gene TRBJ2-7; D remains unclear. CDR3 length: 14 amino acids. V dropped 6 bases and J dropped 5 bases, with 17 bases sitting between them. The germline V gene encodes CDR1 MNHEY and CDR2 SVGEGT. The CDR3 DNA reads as TGTGCCAGCAGGACGGTCACCAACCGGGACGAGCAGTACGTC. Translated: CASRTVTNRDEQYV.

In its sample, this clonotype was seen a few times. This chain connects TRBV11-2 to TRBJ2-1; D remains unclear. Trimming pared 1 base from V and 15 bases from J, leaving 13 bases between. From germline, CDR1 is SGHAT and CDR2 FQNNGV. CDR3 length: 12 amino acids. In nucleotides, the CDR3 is TGTGCCAGCAGCTTAGGTGCCGGCGCCCCGTTCTTC. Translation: CASSLGAGAPFF.

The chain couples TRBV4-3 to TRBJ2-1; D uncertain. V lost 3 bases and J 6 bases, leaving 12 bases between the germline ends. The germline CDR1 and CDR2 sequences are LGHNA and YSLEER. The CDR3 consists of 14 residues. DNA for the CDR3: TGCGCCAGCAGCCAGGAATATAGCACCAATGAGCAGTTCTTC. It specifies CASSQEYSTNEQFF.

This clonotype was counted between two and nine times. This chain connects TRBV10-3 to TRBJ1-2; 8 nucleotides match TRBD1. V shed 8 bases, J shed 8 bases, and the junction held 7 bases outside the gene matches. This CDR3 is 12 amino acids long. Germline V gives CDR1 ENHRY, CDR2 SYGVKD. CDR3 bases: TGTGCCATCGGGGGGACAGGACGGGGCTACACCTTC. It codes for CAIGGTGRGYTF.

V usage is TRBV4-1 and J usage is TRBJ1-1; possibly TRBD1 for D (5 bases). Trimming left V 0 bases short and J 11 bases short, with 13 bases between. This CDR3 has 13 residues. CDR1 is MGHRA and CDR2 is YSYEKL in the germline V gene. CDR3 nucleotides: TGCGCCAGCAGCCAAGATGGGGCTGGTTGGGCTTTCTTT. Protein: CASSQDGAGWAFF.

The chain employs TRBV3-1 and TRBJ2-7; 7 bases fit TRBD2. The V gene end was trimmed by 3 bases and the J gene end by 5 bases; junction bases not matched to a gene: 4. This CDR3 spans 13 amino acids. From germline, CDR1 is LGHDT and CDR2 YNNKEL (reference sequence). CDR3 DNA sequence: TGTGCCAGCAGCCAGGCCCGGGGGGACGAGCAGTACGTC. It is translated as CASSQARGDEQYV.

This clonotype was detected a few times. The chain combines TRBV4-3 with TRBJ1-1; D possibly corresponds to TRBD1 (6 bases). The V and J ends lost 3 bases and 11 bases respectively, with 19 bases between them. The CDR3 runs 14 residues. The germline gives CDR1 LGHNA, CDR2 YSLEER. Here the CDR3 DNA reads TGCGCCAGCAGCCAGGCTTGGGGCGGGGGGCTTGCTTTCTTT. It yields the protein CASSQAWGGGLAFF.

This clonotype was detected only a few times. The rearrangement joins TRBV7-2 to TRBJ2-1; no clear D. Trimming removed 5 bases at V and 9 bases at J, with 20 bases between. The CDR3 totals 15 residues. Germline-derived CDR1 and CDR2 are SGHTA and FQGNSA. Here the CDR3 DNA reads TGTGCCAGCAGCCCCGAGTCGGACGCCGTGGGTGAGCAGTTCTTC. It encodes CASSPESDAVGEQFF.

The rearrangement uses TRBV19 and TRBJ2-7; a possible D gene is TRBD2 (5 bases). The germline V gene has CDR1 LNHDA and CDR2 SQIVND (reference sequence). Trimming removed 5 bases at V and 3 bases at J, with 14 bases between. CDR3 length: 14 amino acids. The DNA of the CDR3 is TGTGCCAGTAGTCGGAGGAGCCAGGACTACGAGCAGTACTTC. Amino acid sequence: CASSRRSQDYEQYF.